These T cell receptor beta chains were read from a single sample in a study of shared clonotypes between healthy human individuals. Sequencing was performed with immunoSEQ multiplex PCR; in TCRdb, only in-frame clones are kept and a portion is missing. The table has hundreds of thousands of clones, about 96% seen once; the top ten hold 0.11%. What was sequenced was naive CD8+ T cells sorted from blood. The receptors originated from a woman aged 30 to 39 in good health. CDR3s include the opening cysteine and the closing phenylalanine or tryptophan. The order of the fields is V gene, J gene, clone size, D gene, CDR3 DNA, CDR3 protein. A D gene is named only where the DNA matches it firmly. A row's size may be missing; if present it is once, few, many or a size class.

TRBV11-1	TRBJ2-1	.	.	TGTGCCAGCAGCTTTGCGGATTTTGAGCAGTTCTTC	CASSFADFEQFF
TRBV28	TRBJ2-3	.	TRBD1	TGTGCCAGCAGTCCCGGACAGGGGGCCGATACGCAGTATTTT	CASSPGQGADTQYF
TRBV28	TRBJ1-1	.	.	TGTGTAACTGGGGAGGTTCGCACTGAAGCTTTCTTT	CVTGEVRTEAFF
TRBV9	TRBJ1-1	.	.	TGTGCCAGCAGCGTGGGGGGCCATAAAAAAGCTTTCTTT	CASSVGGHKKAFF
TRBV2	TRBJ1-1	.	.	TGTGCCAGCGGAAACACTGAAGCTTTCTTT	CASGNTEAFF
TRBV18	TRBJ2-7	.	.	TGTGCCAGCTCACCACAGGCCAATACCTACGAGCAGTACTTC	CASSPQANTYEQYF
TRBV28	TRBJ2-7	few	TRBD2	TGTGCCAGCAGCCGGGGGGAGTCGGGTGTGAGCGAGCAGTACTTC	CASSRGESGVSEQYF
TRBV29-1	TRBJ1-1	.	.	TGCAGCGTGGAGGGGGTTGGGATCGACACTGAAGCTTTCTTT	CSVEGVGIDTEAFF
TRBV28	TRBJ2-6	once	.	TGTGCCAGCAGTTTTTTAGGTTTAGCTGGGGCCAACGTCCTGACTTTC	CASSFLGLAGANVLTF
TRBV27	TRBJ2-5	.	.	TGTGCCAGCAGTCCTCTTGGAGGGGTTGTTTCGTCCCAGTACTTC	CASSPLGGVVSSQYF
TRBV4-1	TRBJ1-5	.	TRBD1	TGCGCCAGCAGCCAAGATAGTCGGCAGGGGGGGACCAATCAGCCCCAGCATTTT	CASSQDSRQGGTNQPQHF
TRBV13	TRBJ2-1	.	.	TGTGCCAGCAGCCCCGTAAGGTGGAATGAGCAGTTCTTC	CASSPVRWNEQFF
TRBV6-1	TRBJ2-5	once	.	TGTGCCAGCAGTGCGGGTCCAGAGACCCAGTACTTC	CASSAGPETQYF
TRBV7-6	TRBJ2-1	.	.	TGTGCCAGCACCAATGCCAATGAGCAGTTCTTC	CASTNANEQFF
TRBV6-4	TRBJ1-4	.	.	TGTGCCAGCGGAGGACATGGGGGTAGTGAAAAACTGTTTTTT	CASGGHGGSEKLFF
TRBV6-6	TRBJ2-7	.	TRBD2	TGTGCCAGTGGACTAGCGCACTACGAGCAGTACTTC	CASGLAHYEQYF
TRBV6-1	TRBJ1-2	.	.	TGTGCCAGCAGTGGGGAGGGAGGGTTCTATGGCTACACCTTC	CASSGEGGFYGYTF
TRBV9	TRBJ2-3	.	TRBD2	TGTGCCAGCAGCGAGCCCCCGGCGGGGGAGTTCACAGATACGCAGTATTTT	CASSEPPAGEFTDTQYF
TRBV9	TRBJ2-2	.	TRBD2	TGTGCCAGCAGCGTAGGGGCTAGCGGGAGTCAGGAAACCGGGGAGCTGTTTTTT	CASSVGASGSQETGELFF
TRBV7-9	TRBJ2-3	.	.	TGTGCCAGCAGCCCAAGGAGGGCAGATACGCAGTATTTT	CASSPRRADTQYF
TRBV5-6	TRBJ2-2	.	.	TGTGCCAGCAGCTTCTCCCTAAACACCGGGGAGCTGTTTTTT	CASSFSLNTGELFF
TRBV12-5	TRBJ2-1	.	.	TGTGCTAGTGCCCTTCCCATCTCTCCGTCGAGCTCCTACAATGAGCAGTTCTTC	CASALPISPSSSYNEQFF
TRBV19	TRBJ2-7	.	.	TGTGCCAGTAGTAAGGGAGCTATTCACGAGCAGTACTTC	CASSKGAIHEQYF
TRBV11-2	TRBJ2-7	.	.	TGTGCCAGCAGCTTAGATTCCCACGAGCAGTACTTC	CASSLDSHEQYF
TRBV27	TRBJ2-1	.	.	TGTGCCAGCAGTTTAATTTTTGGTCACAATGAGCAGTTCTTC	CASSLIFGHNEQFF
TRBV19	TRBJ2-7	.	TRBD1	TGTGCCAGTAGTCCAGGGGGCCTAGGCGACGAGCAGTACTTC	CASSPGGLGDEQYF
TRBV19	TRBJ2-3	once	.	TGTGCCAGTAGTATGAGCTGGGGGCGCCTCACAGATACGCAGTATTTT	CASSMSWGRLTDTQYF
TRBV29-1	TRBJ1-2	.	.	TGCAGCGTTGACCTAGGGGAGTACTATGGCTACACCTTC	CSVDLGEYYGYTF
TRBV9	TRBJ2-2	.	.	TGTGCCAGCAGCGTAGGGAGTAGCCGAACCGGGGAGCTGTTTTTT	CASSVGSSRTGELFF
TRBV5-6	TRBJ1-1	.	.	TGTGCCAGCAGCCTGGGGGCGCTTGAAGCTTTCTTT	CASSLGALEAFF
TRBV28	TRBJ2-5	.	.	TGTGCCAGCAGTTTTTCACTCGCTGGTGGAGAGACCCAGTACTTC	CASSFSLAGGETQYF
TRBV9	TRBJ1-2	.	TRBD1	TGTGCCAGCAGCTCACAGGGGAATGGCTACACCTTC	CASSSQGNGYTF